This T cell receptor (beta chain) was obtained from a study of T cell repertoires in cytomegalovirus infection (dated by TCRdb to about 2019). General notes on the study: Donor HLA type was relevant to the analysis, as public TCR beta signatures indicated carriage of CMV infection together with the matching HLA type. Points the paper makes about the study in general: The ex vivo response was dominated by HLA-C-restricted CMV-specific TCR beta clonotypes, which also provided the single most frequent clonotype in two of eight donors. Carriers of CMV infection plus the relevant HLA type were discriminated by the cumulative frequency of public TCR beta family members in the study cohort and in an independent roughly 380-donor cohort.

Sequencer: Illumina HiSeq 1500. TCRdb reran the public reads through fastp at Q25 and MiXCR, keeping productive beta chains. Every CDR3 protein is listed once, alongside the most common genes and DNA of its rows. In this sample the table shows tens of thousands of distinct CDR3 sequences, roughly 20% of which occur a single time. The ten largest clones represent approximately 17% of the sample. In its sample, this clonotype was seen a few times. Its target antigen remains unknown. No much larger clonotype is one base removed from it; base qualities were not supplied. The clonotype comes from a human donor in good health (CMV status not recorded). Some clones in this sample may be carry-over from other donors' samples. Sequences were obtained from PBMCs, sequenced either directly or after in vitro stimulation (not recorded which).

For the CDR3, the sequence is CASTRRRDRGPDTQYF. The nucleotide sequence is TGTGCCAGCACCAGAAGACGGGACCGCGGCCCAGATACGCAGTATTTT. The chain is encoded by TRBV3-1 joined to TRBJ2-3, with the D segment possibly TRBD1 or TRBD2, each aligning over 5 bases. The junction carries 21 bases between V and J, which are trimmed by 7 bases and 4 bases respectively. Taken from the germline V gene (reference sequence), the CDR1 and CDR2 loops are LGHDT and YNNKEL. The CDR3 starts with the cysteine, ends with the phenylalanine, and has 16 residues. The retained sequence is limited to the CDR3, 48 bases, with the frame set at the first base.